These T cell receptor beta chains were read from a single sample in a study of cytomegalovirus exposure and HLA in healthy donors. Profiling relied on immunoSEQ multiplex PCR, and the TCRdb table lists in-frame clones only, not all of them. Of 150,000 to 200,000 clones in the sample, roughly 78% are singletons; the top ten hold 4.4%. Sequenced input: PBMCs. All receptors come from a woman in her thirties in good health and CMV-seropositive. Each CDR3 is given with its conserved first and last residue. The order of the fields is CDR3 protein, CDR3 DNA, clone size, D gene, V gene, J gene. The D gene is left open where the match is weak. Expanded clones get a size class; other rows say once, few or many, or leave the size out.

CDR3aa: CASSSSGTSGDYTGELFF
CDR3nt: TGCGCCAGCAGCTCCTCCGGGACTAGCGGGGACTACACCGGGGAGCTGTTTTTT
abundance: -
d_gene: TRBD2
v_gene: TRBV5-1
j_gene: TRBJ2-2

CDR3aa: CAISDGTGFGNTIYF
CDR3nt: TGTGCCATCAGTGACGGGACAGGGTTCGGAAACACCATATATTTT
abundance: -
d_gene: TRBD1
v_gene: TRBV10-3
j_gene: TRBJ1-3

CDR3aa: CAWSVLDRDTEAFF
CDR3nt: TGTGCCTGGAGTGTCCTGGACAGAGACACTGAAGCTTTCTTT
abundance: -
d_gene: -
v_gene: TRBV30
j_gene: TRBJ1-1

CDR3aa: CAISGTGAETQYF
CDR3nt: TGTGCCATCAGTGGGACAGGGGCCGAGACCCAGTACTTC
abundance: -
d_gene: TRBD1
v_gene: TRBV10-3
j_gene: TRBJ2-5

CDR3aa: CASSWGQGGYQEKLFF
CDR3nt: TGTGCCAGCAGCTGGGGGCAGGGCGGGTATCAAGAAAAACTGTTTTTT
abundance: -
d_gene: -
v_gene: TRBV11-2
j_gene: TRBJ1-4

CDR3aa: CASSYRDRGNDEQYF
CDR3nt: TGTGCCAGCAGTTACCGGGACAGGGGTAACGACGAGCAGTACTTC
abundance: -
d_gene: TRBD1
v_gene: TRBV6-6
j_gene: TRBJ2-7

CDR3aa: CASSALTGEDYGYTF
CDR3nt: TGTGCCAGCTCAGCCTTGACAGGGGAGGACTATGGCTACACCTTC
abundance: -
d_gene: TRBD1
v_gene: TRBV18
j_gene: TRBJ1-2

CDR3aa: CASSSGTGTSGGGDYNEQFF
CDR3nt: TGTGCCAGCAGCTCCGGGACCGGGACTAGCGGGGGGGGCGACTACAATGAGCAGTTCTTC
abundance: -
d_gene: TRBD2
v_gene: TRBV11-3
j_gene: TRBJ2-1

CDR3aa: CASTQESSYNEQFF
CDR3nt: TGTGCCAGCACACAGGAAAGCTCCTACAATGAGCAGTTCTTC
abundance: -
d_gene: -
v_gene: TRBV7-8
j_gene: TRBJ2-1

CDR3aa: CASSVGQGRDTIYF
CDR3nt: TGTGCCAGCAGTGTGGGACAGGGGAGGGACACCATATATTTT
abundance: few
d_gene: TRBD1
v_gene: TRBV6-1
j_gene: TRBJ1-3

CDR3aa: CASSELAIGEQFF
CDR3nt: TGCGCCAGCAGCGAACTAGCAATCGGTGAGCAGTTCTTC
abundance: -
d_gene: -
v_gene: TRBV5-1
j_gene: TRBJ2-1

CDR3aa: CASSVYSNQPQHF
CDR3nt: TGTGCCAGCAGTGTTTATAGCAATCAGCCCCAGCATTTT
abundance: few
d_gene: -
v_gene: TRBV6-1
j_gene: TRBJ1-5

CDR3aa: CATRTQGAGVNEQFF
CDR3nt: TGTGCCACCAGGACACAGGGGGCTGGTGTGAATGAGCAGTTCTTC
abundance: -
d_gene: TRBD1
v_gene: TRBV15
j_gene: TRBJ2-1

CDR3aa: CASRGQGLSGANVLTF
CDR3nt: TGTGCCAGCAGGGGACAGGGCCTCTCTGGGGCCAACGTCCTGACTTTC
abundance: -
d_gene: TRBD1
v_gene: TRBV7-6
j_gene: TRBJ2-6

CDR3aa: CASSDYYGTSYEQYF
CDR3nt: TGTGCCAGCAGTGATTATTACGGGACTAGCTACGAGCAGTACTTC
abundance: -
d_gene: TRBD2
v_gene: TRBV6-1
j_gene: TRBJ2-7

CDR3aa: CASSLMKGTYSNQPQHF
CDR3nt: TGTGCCAGCAGCTTGATGAAGGGGACTTATAGCAATCAGCCCCAGCATTTT
abundance: -
d_gene: -
v_gene: TRBV5-8
j_gene: TRBJ1-5

CDR3aa: CASSLQGAYGYTF
CDR3nt: TGTGCCAGCAGCTTGCAGGGGGCGTATGGCTACACCTTC
abundance: -
d_gene: TRBD1
v_gene: TRBV5-6
j_gene: TRBJ1-2

CDR3aa: CASSAGEKETQYF
CDR3nt: TGTGCCAGCTCAGCAGGGGAAAAAGAGACCCAGTACTTC
abundance: -
d_gene: -
v_gene: TRBV18
j_gene: TRBJ2-5

CDR3aa: CASSFGQGTYEQYF
CDR3nt: TGCGCCAGCAGCTTCGGGCAGGGAACCTACGAGCAGTACTTC
abundance: -
d_gene: -
v_gene: TRBV5-1
j_gene: TRBJ2-7

CDR3aa: CAISVSPRGEQYF
CDR3nt: TGTGCCATCAGTGTGAGCCCCAGGGGCGAGCAGTACTTC
abundance: -
d_gene: -
v_gene: TRBV10-3
j_gene: TRBJ2-7

CDR3aa: CASSLVLRAEAFF
CDR3nt: TGTGCCAGCAGCTTAGTACTCCGCGCTGAAGCTTTCTTT
abundance: -
d_gene: -
v_gene: TRBV7-2
j_gene: TRBJ1-1

CDR3aa: CASSWGTSGRRETQYF
CDR3nt: TGCGCCAGCAGCTGGGGGACTAGCGGGAGGAGAGAGACCCAGTACTTC
abundance: -
d_gene: TRBD2
v_gene: TRBV5-1
j_gene: TRBJ2-5

CDR3aa: CASSSLLGTSGNRGEQFF
CDR3nt: TGTGCCAGCAGCTCTCTGTTAGGGACTAGCGGGAACCGGGGTGAGCAGTTCTTC
abundance: -
d_gene: TRBD2
v_gene: TRBV11-3
j_gene: TRBJ2-1

CDR3aa: CASSNQGNSPLHF
CDR3nt: TGTGCCAGTAGTAATCAGGGTAATTCACCCCTCCACTTT
abundance: -
d_gene: -
v_gene: TRBV19
j_gene: TRBJ1-6

CDR3aa: CASMRDTDTQYF
CDR3nt: TGTGCCAGCATGAGGGACACAGATACGCAGTATTTT
abundance: -
d_gene: -
v_gene: TRBV2
j_gene: TRBJ2-3

CDR3aa: CATSRVLMTDYEQYF
CDR3nt: TGTGCCACCAGCAGAGTCCTAATGACAGACTACGAGCAGTACTTC
abundance: -
d_gene: -
v_gene: TRBV15
j_gene: TRBJ2-7

CDR3aa: CASSPRGSTDTQYF
CDR3nt: TGTGCCAGCAGCCCCAGGGGTAGTACAGATACGCAGTATTTT
abundance: -
d_gene: -
v_gene: TRBV9
j_gene: TRBJ2-3

CDR3aa: CASSELSRGLGNTIYF
CDR3nt: TGTGCCAGCAGTGAATTGAGCAGGGGGCTTGGAAACACCATATATTTT
abundance: once
d_gene: TRBD1
v_gene: TRBV2
j_gene: TRBJ1-3